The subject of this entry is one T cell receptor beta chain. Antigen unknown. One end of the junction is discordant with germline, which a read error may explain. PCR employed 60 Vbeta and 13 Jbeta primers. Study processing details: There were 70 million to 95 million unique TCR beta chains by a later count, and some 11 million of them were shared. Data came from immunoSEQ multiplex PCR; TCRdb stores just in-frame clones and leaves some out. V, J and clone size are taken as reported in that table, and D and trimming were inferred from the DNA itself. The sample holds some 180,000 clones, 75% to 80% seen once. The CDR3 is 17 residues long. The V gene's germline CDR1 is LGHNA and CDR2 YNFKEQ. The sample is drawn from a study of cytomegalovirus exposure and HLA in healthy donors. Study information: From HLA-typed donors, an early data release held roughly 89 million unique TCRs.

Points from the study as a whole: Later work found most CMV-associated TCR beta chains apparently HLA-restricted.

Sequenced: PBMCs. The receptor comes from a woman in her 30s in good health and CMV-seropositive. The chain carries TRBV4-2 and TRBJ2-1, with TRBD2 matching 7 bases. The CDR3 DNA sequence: TGTGCCAGCAGCCGGATCTACGCGGGGGACTCCGACAATGAGCAGTTCTTC. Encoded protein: CASSRIYAGDSDNEQFF.